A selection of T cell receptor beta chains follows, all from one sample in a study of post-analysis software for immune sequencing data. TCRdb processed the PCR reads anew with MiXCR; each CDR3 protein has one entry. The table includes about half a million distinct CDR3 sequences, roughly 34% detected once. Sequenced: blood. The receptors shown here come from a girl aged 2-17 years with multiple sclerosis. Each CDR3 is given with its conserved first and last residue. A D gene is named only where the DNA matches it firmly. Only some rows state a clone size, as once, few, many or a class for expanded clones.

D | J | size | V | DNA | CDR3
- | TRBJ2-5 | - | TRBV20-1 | TGCAGTGCTAATGAGAAGAAGACCCAGTACTTC | CSANEKKTQYF
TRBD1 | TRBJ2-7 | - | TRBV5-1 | TGCGCCAGCAGCACACCGGGACAGGGGAGCTACGAGCAGTACTTC | CASSTPGQGSYEQYF
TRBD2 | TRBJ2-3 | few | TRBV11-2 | TGTGCCAGCAGCTTCCGACACAACGGACTAGCGGGGGTCGATACGCAGTATTTT | CASSFRHNGLAGVDTQYF
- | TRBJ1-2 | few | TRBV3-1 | TGTGCCAGCAGCCGTCGGATGGGTTCTAGATATGGCTACACCTTC | CASSRRMGSRYGYTF
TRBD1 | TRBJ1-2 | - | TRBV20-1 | TGCAGTGCTTATAACCGGGACAGGGCCTATGGCTACACCTTC | CSAYNRDRAYGYTF
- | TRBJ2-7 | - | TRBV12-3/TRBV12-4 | TGTGCCAGCAGTTTAATGGACTTACCCTACGAGCAGTACTTC | CASSLMDLPYEQYF
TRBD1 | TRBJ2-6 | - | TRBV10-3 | TGTGCCATCAGGGACAGGGGTCGTTCTGGGGCCAACGTCCTGACTTTC | CAIRDRGRSGANVLTF
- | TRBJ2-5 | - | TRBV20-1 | TGCAGTGCTAGAGATGCTAGGGGTGGTGAGACCCAGTACTTC | CSARDARGGETQYF
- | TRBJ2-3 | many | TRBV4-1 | TGCGCCAGCAGCCAAGATCGGCCAACAGATACGCAGTATTTT | CASSQDRPTDTQYF
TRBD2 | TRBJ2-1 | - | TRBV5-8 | TGTGCCAGCAGCCGACCGGGACTAGCGGGGTTAGCTCCTGGCAATGAGCAGTTCTTC | CASSRPGLAGLAPGNEQFF
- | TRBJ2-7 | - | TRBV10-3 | TGTGCCATCAGTGGAACGAGACAGAAAAGCTCCTACGAGCAGTACTTC | CAISGTRQKSSYEQYF
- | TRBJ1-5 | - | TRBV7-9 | TGTGCCAGCAGCTTAGGGGATCCGGGGGGCAATCAGCCCCAGCATTTT | CASSLGDPGGNQPQHF
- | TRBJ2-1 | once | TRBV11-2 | TGTGCCAGCAGCCCAGGGGGGGCACCCTACAATGAGCAGTTCTTC | CASSPGGAPYNEQFF
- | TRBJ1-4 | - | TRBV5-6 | TGTGCCAGCAGCTCTCGGGGTGAGGGTGTCGAAAAACTGTTTTTT | CASSSRGEGVEKLFF
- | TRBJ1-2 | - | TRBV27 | TGTGCCAGCAGCATCGCCGGGCCATCCTATGGCTACACCTTC | CASSIAGPSYGYTF
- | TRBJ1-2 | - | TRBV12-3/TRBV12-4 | TGTGCCAGCAATCCTACCCCATATGGCTACACCTTC | CASNPTPYGYTF
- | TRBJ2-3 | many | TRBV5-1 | TGTGCCAGCAGCTTATGGGGGACTAGCACAGATACGCAGTATTTT | CASSLWGTSTDTQYF
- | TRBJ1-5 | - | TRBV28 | TGTGCCAGCAGTCCCTACGGGAGTCAGGGTAATCAGCCCCAGCATTTT | CASSPYGSQGNQPQHF
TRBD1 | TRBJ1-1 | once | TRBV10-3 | TGTGCCATCAGGCGGGACAGAGGAATGAACACTGAAGCTTTCTTT | CAIRRDRGMNTEAFF
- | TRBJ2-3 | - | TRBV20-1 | TGCAGTGCTAGGGATCTAGCGCTGAGCACAGATACGCAGTATTTT | CSARDLALSTDTQYF
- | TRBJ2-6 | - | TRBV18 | TGTGCCAGCTCACCAAATGGACCGAGCTCTGGGGCCAACGTCCTGACTTTC | CASSPNGPSSGANVLTF
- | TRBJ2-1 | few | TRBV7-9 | TGTGCCAGCAGCTTAGTTCGGGGGCCCACCTACAATGAGCAGTTCTTC | CASSLVRGPTYNEQFF
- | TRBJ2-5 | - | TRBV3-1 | TGTGCCAGCAGCCCCCGGTCATCCCAAGGGACCCAGTACTTC | CASSPRSSQGTQYF
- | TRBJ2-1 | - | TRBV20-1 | TGCAGTGCTCTCCAGTATTCCGGGAGCTCCTACAATGAGCAGTTCTTC | CSALQYSGSSYNEQFF
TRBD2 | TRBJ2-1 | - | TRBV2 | TGTGCCAGCAGGGGAACCCCTAGCGGGGGGGCTGGAAATGAGCAGTTCTTC | CASRGTPSGGAGNEQFF
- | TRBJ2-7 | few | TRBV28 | TGTGCCAGCACCCCGACGAGGGTCGTGAACGAGCAGTACTTC | CASTPTRVVNEQYF
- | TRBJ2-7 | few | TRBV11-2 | TGTGCCAGCAGCTTAGATACCGGGGGCGCCTACGAGCAGTACTTC | CASSLDTGGAYEQYF
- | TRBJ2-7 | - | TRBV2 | TGTGCCAGCAGTTTCCTCGGGCAGCCCATTCCTTACGAGCAGTACTTC | CASSFLGQPIPYEQYF
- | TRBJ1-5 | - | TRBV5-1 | TGCGCCAGCAGCTTGGCCGGAGGGGACAATCAGCCCCAGCATTTT | CASSLAGGDNQPQHF
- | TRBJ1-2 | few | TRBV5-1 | TGCGCCAGCAGCTTACTCGGTGATGGTAACTATGGCTACACCTTC | CASSLLGDGNYGYTF
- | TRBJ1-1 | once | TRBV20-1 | TGCAGTAACTGGATGAACACTGAAGCTTTCTTT | CSNWMNTEAFF
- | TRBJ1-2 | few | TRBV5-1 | TGCGCCAGCAGCTTGGGCGATGCCTCCTATGGCTACACCTTC | CASSLGDASYGYTF
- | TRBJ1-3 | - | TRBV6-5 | TGTGCCAGCAGTTATGAGAGCTCTGGAAACACCATATATTTT | CASSYESSGNTIYF
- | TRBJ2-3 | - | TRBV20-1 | TGCAGTGCTCCGGTGATTACAAGCACAGATACGCAGTATTTT | CSAPVITSTDTQYF
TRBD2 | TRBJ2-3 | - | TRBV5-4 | TGTGCCAGCAGCTTGGGGGGTCTAGCGGACCTCAATTCAGATACGCAGTATTTT | CASSLGGLADLNSDTQYF
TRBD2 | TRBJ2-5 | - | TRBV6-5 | TGTGCCAGCAGAGGGGCGAACGGGGGGAATGAGCAGTACTTC | CASRGANGGNEQYF
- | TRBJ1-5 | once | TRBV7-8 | TGTGCCAGCAGCTCCGAGGGGGTCGGGAATCAGCCCCAGCATTTT | CASSSEGVGNQPQHF
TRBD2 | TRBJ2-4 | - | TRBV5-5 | TGTGCCAGCAGCCCCGGGGGGTCCCGAAACATTCAGTACTTC | CASSPGGSRNIQYF
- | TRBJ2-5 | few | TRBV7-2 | TGTGCCAGCAGCTTAGTGGGGTCGCCGAGGACCCAGTACTTC | CASSLVGSPRTQYF
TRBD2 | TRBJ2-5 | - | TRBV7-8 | TGTGCCAGCAGCCCAACGGGACTAGCGGGGGGGCTAGAGACCCAGTACTTC | CASSPTGLAGGLETQYF
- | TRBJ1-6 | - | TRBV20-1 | TGCAGTGCTAGCCCAGATCTCTATTCACACCTCCACTTT | CSASPDLYSHLHF
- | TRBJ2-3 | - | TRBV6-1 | TGTGCCAGCAGTAATTCCGGCTCCGACCCGTTCACAGATATGCAGTATTTT | CASSNSGSDPFTDMQYF
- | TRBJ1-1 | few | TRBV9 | TGTGCCAGCAGCGTAGACGTGGGGACTGAAGCTTTCTTT | CASSVDVGTEAFF
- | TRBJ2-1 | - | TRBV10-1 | TGCGCCAGCAGTGAGACGGACCTCTACAATGAGCAGTTCTTC | CASSETDLYNEQFF
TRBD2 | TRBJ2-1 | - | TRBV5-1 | TGCGCCAGCAGCCCCGGGGGGGTCTCCTACAATGAGCAGTTCTTC | CASSPGGVSYNEQFF
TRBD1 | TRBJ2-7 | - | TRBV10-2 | TGCGCCAGCAGTGGGACAGGGCCTACGCAGCAGTACTTC | CASSGTGPTQQYF
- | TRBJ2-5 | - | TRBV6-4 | TGTGCCAGCAGTGACGTCTCAGGAGAGACCCAGTACTTC | CASSDVSGETQYF
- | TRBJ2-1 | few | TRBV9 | TGTGCCAGCAGCCCCGTGACGAGGGGCAGTTTGTACAATGAGCAGTTCTTC | CASSPVTRGSLYNEQFF
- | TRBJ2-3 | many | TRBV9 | TGTGCCAGCAGCGTTGACAGAGCTAGCACAGATACGCAGTATTTT | CASSVDRASTDTQYF
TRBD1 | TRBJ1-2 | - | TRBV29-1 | TGCAGCGTTCGCGGCGCGGGGGACAGGGGGCTATATTATGGCTACACCTTC | CSVRGAGDRGLYYGYTF
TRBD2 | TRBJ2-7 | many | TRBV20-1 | TGCAGTGCCAGAGACAAAGCGGGGTCACTGGGCTACGAGCAGTACTTC | CSARDKAGSLGYEQYF